One sample yielded the 26 T cell receptor beta chains listed below, sequenced in a study of Graves' ophthalmopathy and Graves' hyperthyroidism. RNA transcripts served as template for amplifying TCR beta CDR3 sequences. HTBI primers were used in a first-round RT-PCR, which preceded a second-round multiplex PCR. TCRdb analysed the multiplex PCR reads with MiXCR anew, one entry per CDR3 protein. The sample consists of a few hundred thousand distinct CDR3 sequences, roughly 16% of them appearing once. Input material: peripheral blood. The source is an adult man with Graves' ophthalmopathy.

Ten or more counts support this clonotype. This chain connects TRBV2 to TRBJ1-1, with 7 bases lining up with TRBD1. Per germline, CDR1 SNHLY and CDR2 FYNNEI. The CDR3 runs 15 residues. J lost 1 base, V lost 6 bases, and 8 bases had no gene match. The CDR3: CASRPPGQRNTEAFF. In nucleotides, the CDR3 is TGTGCCAGCAGGCCCCCGGGACAGAGGAACACTGAAGCTTTCTTT.

This clonotype was counted at least ten times. The chain employs TRBV20-1 and TRBJ2-5; the D gene is possibly TRBD1 (5 bases). Trimming shortened V by 0 bases and J by 5 bases, and 7 bases separated the two germline ends. The CDR3 covers 12 residues. The germline V gene has CDR1 DFQATT and CDR2 SNEGSKA (reference sequence). Here the CDR3 DNA reads TGCAGTGCTAGAGAGGGGCTGGAGACCCAGTACTTC. As protein: CSAREGLETQYF.

This clonotype was observed at least ten times. V usage is TRBV4-1 and J usage is TRBJ1-2, with 7 bases matching TRBD1. CDR1 is MGHRA, CDR2 YSYEKL, per germline. V trimming: 1 base; J trimming: 3 bases; junction bases outside the gene matches: 8. The CDR3 consists of 16 residues. CDR3 loop: CASSQVVAGGDYGYTF. CDR3 bases: TGCGCCAGCAGCCAAGTAGTAGCAGGGGGTGACTATGGCTACACCTTC.

In this sample, this clonotype turned up many times. The J gene is TRBJ2-5, the V gene TRBV12-3 or TRBV12-4; TRBD1 is a possible D gene (6 bases). This CDR3 is 16 amino acids long. V was shortened by 6 bases and J by 5 bases, with 22 bases between the two germline ends. The CDR3 bases are TGTGCCAGCAGCCTGGGGAGTCGGACAGCGGTGGAGACCCAGTACTTC. Amino acids: CASSLGSRTAVETQYF.

This clonotype was detected many times. This chain links TRBV6-5 with TRBJ2-7; 9 nucleotides match TRBD1. The V gene's germline CDR1 is MNHEY and CDR2 SVGAGI. The CDR3 loop spans 13 amino acids. The trim removed 8 bases at V and 6 bases at J, leaving 8 bases unmatched. CDR3 amino acids: CASARDRVGEQYF. The CDR3 nucleotides read TGTGCCAGCGCCCGGGACAGGGTGGGCGAGCAGTACTTC.

The chain uses TRBV2 and TRBJ1-2, with D perhaps TRBD1 (5 bases). V was cut by 7 bases and J by 3 bases, with 9 bases left in between. Germline values: CDR1 SNHLY, CDR2 FYNNEI. This CDR3 is 12 amino acids long. CDR3 residues: CASTWGDYGYTF. CDR3 in DNA: TGTGCCAGCACATGGGGGGACTATGGCTACACCTTC. Complete variable domain (other parts from reference TRBV2 and TRBJ1-2): EPEVTQTPSHQVTQMGQEVILRCVPISNHLYFYWYRQILGQKVEFLVSFYNNEISEKSEIFDDQFSVERPDGSNFTLKIRSTKLEDSAMYFCASTWGDYGYTFGSGTRLTVV.

In its sample, this clonotype was seen many times. This chain connects TRBV28 to TRBJ1-5; tentatively, D is TRBD1 (6 bases). Germline loops: CDR1 MDHEN, CDR2 SYDVKM. The CDR3 sequence is 13 residues long. The V end was cut by 7 bases, the J end by 5 bases, with 12 bases between. CDR3 residues: CASTLRGHQPQHF. Written as DNA, the CDR3 is TGTGCCAGCACCCTCCGGGGGCATCAGCCCCAGCATTTT.

This rearrangement joins TRBV5-6 to TRBJ1-6, with D perhaps TRBD1 (5 bases). The CDR3 is 13 amino acids. Trimming shortened V by 4 bases and J by 10 bases, and 12 bases separated the two germline ends. Germline V gene lookup returns CDR1 SGHDT and CDR2 YYEEEE. The CDR3 is CASSNGGSSPLHF. CDR3 nucleotides: TGTGCCAGCAGCAACGGGGGGAGCTCACCCCTCCACTTT.

This clonotype occurred many times. The chain joins TRBV3-1 to TRBJ2-6; TRBD1 matches 7 bases. The CDR3 spans 16 residues. Germline V CDR1 and CDR2: LGHDT, YNNKEL (reference sequence). Trimming took 6 bases from V and 2 from J; bases not matched to a gene: 7. Here the CDR3 reads CASRNRGFAGANVLTF. In DNA form, the CDR3 reads TGTGCCAGCAGGAACAGGGGCTTCGCTGGGGCCAACGTCCTGACTTTC.

Ten or more counts support this clonotype. The chain recombines TRBV2 with TRBJ1-5, with a weak D call TRBD1 (5 bases). The CDR3 has 14 amino acids. CDR1 and CDR2 (germline): SNHLY, FYNNEI. V was cut by 5 bases and J by 3 bases, with 11 bases left in between. This chain's CDR3 is CASSLGGFNQPQHF. The CDR3 region has the DNA TGTGCCAGCAGTCTCGGGGGGTTCAATCAGCCCCAGCATTTT. The full variable domain, with the rest looked up from reference TRBV2 and TRBJ1-5, is EPEVTQTPSHQVTQMGQEVILRCVPISNHLYFYWYRQILGQKVEFLVSFYNNEISEKSEIFDDQFSVERPDGSNFTLKIRSTKLEDSAMYFCASSLGGFNQPQHFGDGTRLSIL.

This clonotype occurred many times. This chain links TRBV12-5 with TRBJ1-1; D unclear. This CDR3 comprises 12 residues. Germline V gene sequence: CDR1 LGHNT, CDR2 FRNRAP. The V end lost 6 bases, the J end lost 1 base, and 6 bases lay between the germline ends. Here the CDR3 DNA reads TGTGCTAGTGGCTGGGGGAACACTGAAGCTTTCTTT. This codes for CASGWGNTEAFF.

This clonotype was seen many times. This chain uses TRBV11-2 with TRBJ2-7; 11 nucleotides agree with TRBD1. V shed 1 base and J 6 bases; nucleotides not matched to a gene: 2. CDR3 length: 14 amino acids. The germline CDR1 and CDR2 sequences are SGHAT and FQNNGV. As DNA, the CDR3 is TGTGCCAGCAGCTTAGTGGACAGGGGGCTCGAGCAGTACTTC. Encoded protein: CASSLVDRGLEQYF.

This clonotype was counted at least ten times. The chain links TRBV20-1 to TRBJ2-5; TRBD2 matches 7 bases. J gave up 4 bases and V 3 bases, and 11 bases lay outside the gene matches. Germline V gene data show CDR1 as DFQATT and CDR2 as SNEGSKA (reference sequence). This CDR3 comprises 15 residues. The CDR3 nucleotides read TGCAGTGCTAGCCCGATCAGAAGCGGGGCAGAGACCCAGTACTTC. Translated, it gives CSASPIRSGAETQYF.

This clonotype was found a few times. The chain carries TRBV25-1 and TRBJ2-7, with a weak D call TRBD1 (6 bases). Germline V gene sequence: CDR1 MGHDK, CDR2 SYGVNS. V lost 4 bases and J 3 bases, leaving 19 bases between the germline ends. There are 16 residues in the CDR3. The CDR3 coding sequence is TGTGCCAGCAGTGGAACCGCAGGGGCTCGGTTCTACGAGCAGTACTTC. Translating gives CASSGTAGARFYEQYF.

This clonotype was seen at least ten times. The chain is built from TRBV6-2 or TRBV6-3 and TRBJ2-5; D possibly corresponds to TRBD2 (5 bases). The CDR3 is 13 amino acids. Germline CDR1 and CDR2: MNHEY and SVGEGT. V was cut by 7 bases and J by 6 bases, with 15 bases left in between. CDR3 DNA: TGTGCCAGCACAATGAGGGCTTCGCAGACCCAGTACTTC. Its translation: CASTMRASQTQYF.

This clonotype has more than one count but fewer than ten. The chain uses TRBV6-2 or TRBV6-3 and TRBJ1-2, with no clear D. The V gene's germline CDR1 is MNHEY and CDR2 SVGEGT. V shed 6 bases and J shed 2 bases, with 13 bases lying between them. The CDR3 is 14 residues long. The CDR3 DNA reads as TGTGCCAGCAGACCATACGACTCGAACTATGGCTACACCTTC. It codes for CASRPYDSNYGYTF.

The sample holds many counts of this clonotype. This rearrangement joins TRBV28 to TRBJ1-5; 9 bases line up with TRBD1. Germline loops: CDR1 MDHEN, CDR2 SYDVKM. This CDR3 has 13 residues. V trimming: 6 bases; J trimming: 5 bases; junction bases outside the gene matches: 2. The chain's CDR3 is CASRGQGHQPQHF. Written as DNA, the CDR3 is TGTGCCAGCAGAGGACAGGGGCATCAGCCCCAGCATTTT.

This clonotype was detected ten times or more. This sequence joins TRBV30 and TRBJ2-5, with 9 bases matching TRBD1. Germline CDR1 is GTSNPN and CDR2 is SVGIG (reference sequence). V was clipped by 4 bases and J by 5 bases; unmatched bases: 5. CDR3 length equals 13 residues. CDR3 coding DNA: TGTGCCTGGACTCGGGACAGGGTCGAGACCCAGTACTTC. Translated: CAWTRDRVETQYF.

The CDR3 loop reads CASAGQLNTGELFF. The CDR3, as DNA: TGTGCCAGCGCGGGACAGCTGAACACCGGGGAGCTGTTTTTT. The chain recombines TRBV19 with TRBJ2-2; weak D call: TRBD1 (7 bases). The CDR3 sequence is 14 residues long. Germline loops: CDR1 LNHDA, CDR2 SQIVND (reference sequence). V was cut by 9 bases and J by 1 base, with 12 bases left in between.

This rearrangement joins TRBV19 to TRBJ2-5; D is possibly TRBD1 (5 bases). Germline V lookup: CDR1 LNHDA, CDR2 SQIVND (reference sequence). V lost 9 bases and J lost 5, with 16 bases in between. The CDR3 runs to 13 residues. For the CDR3, the DNA is TGTGCCAGCAGAAGGACGACAGAGGAGACCCAGTACTTC. The encoded protein is CASRRTTEETQYF.

This clonotype appeared many times. This chain links TRBV28 with TRBJ1-1; TRBD1 matches 10 bases. Germline CDR1 MDHEN, CDR2 SYDVKM. The CDR3 covers 15 residues. V lost 3 bases and J lost 7; bases outside the gene matches: 8. For the CDR3, the DNA is TGTGCCAGCAGTTTCAGGGACAGGGGAATCGGTGAAGCTTTCTTT. As protein: CASSFRDRGIGEAFF.

There are many counts of this clonotype. The CDR3 DNA reads as TGTGCCAAGCAGACACTTGAAGCTTTCTTT. Its translation: CAKQTLEAFF. V and J are TRBV19 and TRBJ1-1; the D is unclear. The CDR3 is made up of 10 amino acids. V lost 10 bases and J 7 bases, leaving 10 bases between the germline ends. Per the germline V gene, CDR1 is LNHDA and CDR2 is SQIVND (reference sequence).

This clonotype was observed at least ten times. CDR3 nucleotides: TGTGCCAGCAGCCAAGATCTCCACGGGGACGAGCAGTACTTC. It is translated as CASSQDLHGDEQYF. This chain uses TRBV4-2 with TRBJ2-7; possible D gene TRBD2, 5 bases. The CDR3 runs to 14 residues. Per the germline V gene, CDR1 is LGHNA and CDR2 is YNFKEQ. Trimming cost V 0 bases and J 5 bases, with 11 bases left between them.

This clonotype was seen at least ten times. The junction departs from the called germline gene at one end, perhaps through a read error. This chain connects TRBV3-1 to TRBJ1-6, with D possibly matching TRBD1 (5 bases). The CDR3 spans 14 residues. The V gene's germline CDR1 is LGHDT and CDR2 YNNKEL (reference sequence). CDR3 bases: TGTGCCAACAGCCTCGGGACCGCAAATTCACCCCTCCACTTT. It specifies CANSLGTANSPLHF.

In its sample, this clonotype was seen many times. This chain connects TRBV6-1 to TRBJ2-1; the match to TRBD2 covers 8 bases. Germline-derived CDR1 and CDR2 are MNHNS and SASEGT. This CDR3 is 11 amino acids long. V was pared by 6 bases and J by 12 bases, with 4 bases of the junction left unmatched. The CDR3 sequence: CASSRLARQFF. Written as DNA, the CDR3 is TGTGCCAGCAGCAGACTAGCGCGGCAGTTCTTC.

This clonotype has at least ten counts. The chain employs TRBV5-1 and TRBJ1-1, with D possibly matching TRBD1 (5 bases). CDR3 length equals 13 residues. V was cut by 2 bases and J by 5 bases, with 10 bases left in between. Germline CDR1 is SGHRS and CDR2 is YFSETQ. The CDR3 sequence: CASSLEGWTEAFF. The CDR3 DNA follows: TGCGCCAGCAGCTTAGAGGGGTGGACTGAAGCTTTCTTT.